This TCR beta chain was sequenced for a study of graft-versus-host responses after intestinal transplantation. Overall study findings and caveats: Allograft clonal ratios (graft-versus-host to host-versus-graft) were high in patients who had graft-donor T cell macrochimerism.

To note about this clone: The target antigen is unknown.

V lost 2 bases to trimming and J lost 5 bases, with 9 bases between them. The germline CDR1 and CDR2 sequences are MNHNS and SASEGT. The CDR3 has 13 residues. TCRdb's copy holds only in-frame clones and misses some; the assay was immunoSEQ multiplex PCR. The sample lists roughly 34,000 clones, 94% occurring once. The source was unstimulated CD4+ T cells sorted from spleen or lymph node cells, collected before transplant. The rearrangement joins TRBV6-1 to TRBJ1-1, with no clear D. The TCR comes from a human donor who was the organ donor for an intestinal transplant. The CDR3 loop reads CASSEMVTTEAFF. The CDR3 DNA reads TGTGCCAGCAGTGAAATGGTTACTACTGAAGCTTTCTTT.